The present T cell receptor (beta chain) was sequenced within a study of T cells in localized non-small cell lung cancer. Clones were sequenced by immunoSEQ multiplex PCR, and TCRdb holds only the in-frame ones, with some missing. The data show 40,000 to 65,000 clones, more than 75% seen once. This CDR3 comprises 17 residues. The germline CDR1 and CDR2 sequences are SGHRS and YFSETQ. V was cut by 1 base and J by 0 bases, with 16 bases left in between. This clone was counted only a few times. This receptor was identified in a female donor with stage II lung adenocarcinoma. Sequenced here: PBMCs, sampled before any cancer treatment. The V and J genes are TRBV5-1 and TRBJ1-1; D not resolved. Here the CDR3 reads CASSLLTQPEMNTEAFF. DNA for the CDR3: TGCGCCAGCAGCTTGCTGACACAACCAGAGATGAACACTGAAGCTTTCTTT.